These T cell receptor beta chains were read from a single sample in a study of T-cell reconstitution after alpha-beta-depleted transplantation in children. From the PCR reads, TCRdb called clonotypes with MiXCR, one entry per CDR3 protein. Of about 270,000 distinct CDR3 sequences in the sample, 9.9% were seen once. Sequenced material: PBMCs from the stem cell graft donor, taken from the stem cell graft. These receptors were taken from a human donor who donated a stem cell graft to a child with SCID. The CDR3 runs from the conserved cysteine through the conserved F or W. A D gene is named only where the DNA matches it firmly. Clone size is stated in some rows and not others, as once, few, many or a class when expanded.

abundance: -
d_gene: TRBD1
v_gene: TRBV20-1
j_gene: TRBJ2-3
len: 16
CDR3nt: TGCAGTGCTAGAAACCGACAGGGGTCTAGCACAGATACGCAGTATTTT
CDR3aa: CSARNRQGSSTDTQYF

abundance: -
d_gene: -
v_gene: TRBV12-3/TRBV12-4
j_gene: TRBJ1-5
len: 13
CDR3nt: TGTGCCAGCAGTCTACAGCCAAATCAGCCCCAGCATTTT
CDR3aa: CASSLQPNQPQHF

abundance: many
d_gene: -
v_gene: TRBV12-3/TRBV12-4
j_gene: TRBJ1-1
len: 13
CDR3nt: TGTGCCAGCAGTTTATGGTCAAACACTGAAGCTTTCTTT
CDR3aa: CASSLWSNTEAFF

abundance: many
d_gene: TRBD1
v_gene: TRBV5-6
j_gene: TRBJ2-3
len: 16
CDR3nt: TGTGCCAGCAGCTCACGAGGGGGCGCGGGCACAGATACGCAGTATTTT
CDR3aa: CASSSRGGAGTDTQYF

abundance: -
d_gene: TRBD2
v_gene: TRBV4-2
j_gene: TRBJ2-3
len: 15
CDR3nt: TGTGCCAGCAGCCAAGATGGGGACTACACAGATACGCAGTATTTT
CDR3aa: CASSQDGDYTDTQYF

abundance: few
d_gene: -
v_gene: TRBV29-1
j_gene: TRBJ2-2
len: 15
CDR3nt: TGCAGCGTTGAAAGTAGGGCAGGGGGGACCGGGGAGCTGTTTTTT
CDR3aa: CSVESRAGGTGELFF

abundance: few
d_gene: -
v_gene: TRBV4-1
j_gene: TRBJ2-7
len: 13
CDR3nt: TGCGCCAGCAGCCAAGATGGCCAGCATTGGCAGTACTTC
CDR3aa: CASSQDGQHWQYF

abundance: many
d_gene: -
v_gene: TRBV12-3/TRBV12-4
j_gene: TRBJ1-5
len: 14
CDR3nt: TGTGCCAGCAGTTTAGCACAGAGCAATCAGCCCCAGCATTTT
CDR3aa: CASSLAQSNQPQHF

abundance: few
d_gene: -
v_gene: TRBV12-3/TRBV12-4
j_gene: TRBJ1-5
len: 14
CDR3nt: TGTGCCAGCACCCTTTGGGGGTTGAATCAGCCCCAGCATTTT
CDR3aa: CASTLWGLNQPQHF

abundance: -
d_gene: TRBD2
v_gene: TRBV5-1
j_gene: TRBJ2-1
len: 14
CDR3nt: TGCGCCAGCAGCTCAGCGGGGGGTATGAATGAGCAGTTCTTC
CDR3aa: CASSSAGGMNEQFF

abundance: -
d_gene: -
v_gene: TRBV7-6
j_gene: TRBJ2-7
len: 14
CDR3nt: TGTGCCAGCAGCCCGCGGGACACCGCCTACGAGCAGTACTTC
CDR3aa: CASSPRDTAYEQYF

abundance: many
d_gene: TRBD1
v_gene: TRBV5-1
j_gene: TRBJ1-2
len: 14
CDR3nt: TGCGCCAGCAGCCCGGACAGGGGATTCGATGGCTACACCTTC
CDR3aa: CASSPDRGFDGYTF

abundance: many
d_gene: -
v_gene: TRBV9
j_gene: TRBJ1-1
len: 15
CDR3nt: TGTGCCAGCAGCAAAGAGGGGAAAACGAACACTGAAGCTTTCTTT
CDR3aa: CASSKEGKTNTEAFF

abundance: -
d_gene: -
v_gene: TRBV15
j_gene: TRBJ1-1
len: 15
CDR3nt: TGTGCCACCAGCAGAGATTTAGCAGGGAACACTGAAGCTTTCTTT
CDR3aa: CATSRDLAGNTEAFF

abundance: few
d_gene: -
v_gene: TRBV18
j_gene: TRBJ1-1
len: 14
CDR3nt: TGTGCCAGCTCACCACAAGAGGGGGGCGCTGAAGCTTTCTTT
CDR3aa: CASSPQEGGAEAFF

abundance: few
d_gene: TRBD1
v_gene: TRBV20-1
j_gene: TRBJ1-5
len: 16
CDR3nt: TGCAGTGCTATATCCGACAGGGGATGGAGGAATCAGCCCCAGCATTTT
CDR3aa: CSAISDRGWRNQPQHF

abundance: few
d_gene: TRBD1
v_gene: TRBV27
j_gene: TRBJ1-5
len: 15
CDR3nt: TGTGCCAGTAAGAGTGGGACAGGGGGCCTTCAGCCCCAGCATTTT
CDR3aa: CASKSGTGGLQPQHF

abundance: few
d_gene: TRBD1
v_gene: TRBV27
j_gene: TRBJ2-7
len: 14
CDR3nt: TGTGCCAGCAGTTTAGGGGCAGGGGGCTACGAGCAGTACTTC
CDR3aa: CASSLGAGGYEQYF

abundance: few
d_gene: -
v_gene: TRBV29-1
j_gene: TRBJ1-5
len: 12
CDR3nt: TGCACCTCAAGGTATAGCAATCAGCCCCAGCATTTT
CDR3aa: CTSRYSNQPQHF

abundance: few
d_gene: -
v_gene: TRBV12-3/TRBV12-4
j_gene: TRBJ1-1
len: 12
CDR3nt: TGTGCCAGCCATTCGGGGATCGCTGAAGCTTTCTTT
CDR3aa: CASHSGIAEAFF

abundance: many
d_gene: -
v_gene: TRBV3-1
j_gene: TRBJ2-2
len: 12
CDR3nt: TGTGCCAGCAGCCGGACAGCCGGGGAGCTGTTTTTT
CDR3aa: CASSRTAGELFF

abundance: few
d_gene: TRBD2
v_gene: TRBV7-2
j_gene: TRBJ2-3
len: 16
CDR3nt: TGTGCCAGCAGCTTAAGGCTCGCGGGGGGGCCTGGTACGCAGTATTTT
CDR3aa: CASSLRLAGGPGTQYF

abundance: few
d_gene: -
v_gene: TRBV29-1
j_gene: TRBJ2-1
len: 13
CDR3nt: TGCAGCGGTAAACAGTACCCCTCAATGTCGCAGTTCTTC
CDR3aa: CSGKQYPSMSQFF

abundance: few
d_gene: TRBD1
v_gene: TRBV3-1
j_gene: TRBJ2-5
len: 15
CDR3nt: TGTGCCAGCAGCCGGGACAGGGGCACATCAGAGACCCAGTACTTC
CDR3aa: CASSRDRGTSETQYF

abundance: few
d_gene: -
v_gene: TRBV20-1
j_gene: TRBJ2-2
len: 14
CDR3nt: TGCAGTGCTCCCCGGGGAAAAAACACCGGGGAGCTGTTTTTT
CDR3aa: CSAPRGKNTGELFF

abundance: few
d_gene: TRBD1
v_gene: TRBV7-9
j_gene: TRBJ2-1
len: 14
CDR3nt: TGTGCCAGCAGCTTAAGGGACAGGGGGAATGAGCAGTTCTTC
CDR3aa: CASSLRDRGNEQFF

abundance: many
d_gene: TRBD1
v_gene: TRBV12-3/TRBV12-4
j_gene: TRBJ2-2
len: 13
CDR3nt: TGTGCCAGACAGGGGGCGGGAACCGGGGAGCTGTTTTTT
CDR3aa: CARQGAGTGELFF

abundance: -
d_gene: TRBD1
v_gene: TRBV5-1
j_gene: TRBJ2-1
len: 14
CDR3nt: TGCGCCAGCAGCACCTACAGGGGGCACAATGAGCAGTTCTTC
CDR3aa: CASSTYRGHNEQFF

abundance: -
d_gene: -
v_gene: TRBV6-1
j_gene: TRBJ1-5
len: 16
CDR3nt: TGTGCCAGCAGTGCCCCCAGGGCCCCTAGCAATCAGCCCCAGCATTTT
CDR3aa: CASSAPRAPSNQPQHF

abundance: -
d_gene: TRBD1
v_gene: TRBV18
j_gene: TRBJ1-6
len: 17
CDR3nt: TGTGCCAGCTCACCAGAACAGGGGGCGCCGGAGAATTCACCCCTCCACTTT
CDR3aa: CASSPEQGAPENSPLHF

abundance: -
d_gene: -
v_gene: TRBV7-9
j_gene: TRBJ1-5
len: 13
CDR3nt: TGTGCCAGCAGCTTAAAGGGACGCCCCCCGGAGCATTTT
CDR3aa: CASSLKGRPPEHF

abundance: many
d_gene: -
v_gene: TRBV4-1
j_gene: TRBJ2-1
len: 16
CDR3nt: TGCGCCAGCAGCCAAGGCCCCCAGGACCGTTACAATGAGCAGTTCTTC
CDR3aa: CASSQGPQDRYNEQFF